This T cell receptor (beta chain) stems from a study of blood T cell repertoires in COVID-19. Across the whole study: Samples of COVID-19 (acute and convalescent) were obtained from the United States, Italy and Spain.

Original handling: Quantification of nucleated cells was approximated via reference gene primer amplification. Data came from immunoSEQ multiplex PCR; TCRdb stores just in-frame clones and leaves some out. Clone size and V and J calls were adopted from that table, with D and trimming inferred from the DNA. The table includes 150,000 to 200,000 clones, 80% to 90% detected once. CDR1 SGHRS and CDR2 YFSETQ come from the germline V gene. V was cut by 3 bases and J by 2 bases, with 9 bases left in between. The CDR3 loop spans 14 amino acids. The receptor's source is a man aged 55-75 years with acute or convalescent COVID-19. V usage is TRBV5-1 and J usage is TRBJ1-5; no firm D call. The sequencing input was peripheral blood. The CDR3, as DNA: TGCGCCAGCAGCTCAGGAACTGGCAATCAGCCCCAGCATTTT. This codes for CASSSGTGNQPQHF.